This T cell receptor beta chain was obtained from a study of T cell repertoires in cytomegalovirus infection. As for the study in general: Evidence of both CMV infection and a matching HLA type came from public TCR beta signatures.

The J segment lost 0 bases and the V segment lost 6 bases, leaving 13 bases of the junction unmatched. The length of the CDR3 is 20 residues. Germline CDR1 MNHNS, CDR2 SASEGT. This clonotype came up many times. As yet, its antigen is unknown. Study conclusions and caveats: Clonotype analysis showed dominance of the ex vivo response by HLA-C-restricted CMV-specific TCR beta clonotypes.

One entry per CDR3 protein results from TCRdb running MiXCR on the reads. Of some 680,000 distinct CDR3 sequences listed, 35% were seen once; the top ten hold 2.8%. The sequenced sample consisted of PBMCs. This sequence originates from a human donor in good health (CMV status not recorded). Some clones in this sample may be carry-over from other donors' samples. The chain uses TRBV6-1 and TRBJ2-6; TRBD2 aligns across 11 bases. As DNA, the CDR3 is TGTGCCAGCAGCAGAGTCATTACTAGCGGGGGAATCTCTGGGGCCAACGTCCTGACTTTC. Residues: CASSRVITSGGISGANVLTF.